This TCR beta chain was recorded in a study of a mutant IDH1 vaccine in newly diagnosed glioma (dated by TCRdb to the early 2020s). Background for the entire study: Vaccination was initiated 4-6 weeks after radiotherapy alone, or concurrently with temozolomide cycles in the chemotherapy-containing groups. The roughly 33 treated patients were roughly 62% male and around 40% female, with a mean age of about 38 years. Prior to enrollment, patients had been given standard therapy consisting of radiotherapy alone, temozolomide alone, or radiochemotherapy with temozolomide, with the combination given to most patients. The week-35 safety follow-up took place at visit V12, and the week-47 end of study took place at visit V13. Six visits were used for peripheral blood collection: V03 (baseline), V05, V07, V10, V12 and V13. For exploratory analyses, longitudinal TCRB deep sequencing was carried out in 25 treated patients wherever samples were available.

On this clone itself: The antigen it recognizes is unknown. It has no much larger one-base neighbor in the sample; base qualities were not kept.

In light of the paper, this sample's time point label describes: week 35, safety follow-up. Each vaccine dose, consisting of 300 ug of a 20-mer mutant IDH1 peptide in Montanide, was administered subcutaneously with topical imiquimod. Across visits V03 through V10, patients got a total of eight vaccinations, given in weeks 1, 3, 5, 7, 11, 15, 19 and 23. All donors had newly diagnosed IDH1-mutant astrocytomas of WHO grade 3 or 4 that showed loss of nuclear ATRX. The samples were drawn from NOA16, a multicentre, single-arm, open-label phase I trial in Germany that tested a mutant IDH1 peptide vaccine in humans for the first time. Genomic DNA for TCRB sequencing was isolated from EDTA blood with the DNeasy Blood and Tissue Kit. The cysteine opens and the phenylalanine closes a CDR3 of 14 amino acids. CDR3 DNA is the only sequence kept; it has 42 bases, read in frame from the first base. The trim is 5 bases for V and 7 bases for J, with a gap of 14 bases between the germline ends. CDR1 and CDR2 are read off the germline V gene (reference sequence) as PRHDT and FYEKMQ.

To prepare the library, the immunoSEQ multiplex PCR assay was applied. Rearranged TCR beta chain sequences were amplified with the hsTCRB Kit following the manufacturer's protocol. An Illumina MiSeq was used to sequence the TCRB libraries. The source study handled its data this way. Demultiplexing, trimming and gene mapping were performed with the kit vendor's proprietary platform. Entries here come from immuneACCESS through TCRdb and include only in-frame sequences with V and J called. Some clones fail to appear in such tables; in the studies checked, an unresolved V gene covers under half of the shortfall, and the cause of the remainder is unknown. V and J calls and clone size are those listed in that table; D and trimming were worked out from the DNA. The sample includes 45,000 to 60,000 clones, with 88% observed a single time. The leading ten clones occupy around 5.4% of the sample. The full study reports these points: Vaccine-induced immune responses across multiple MHC alleles were detected in approximately 93% of patients. Changes in the top peripheral T cell clonotypes picked up by TCRB sequencing did not appear to be linked to pseudoprogression. Availability determined which PBMC samples were chosen for TCRB deep sequencing. The authors stated that sample limitations prevented analyses of patient blood samples from being reproduced.

This receptor was identified in a woman in her thirties or forties with glioma. Here the chain combines TRBV13 and TRBJ2-2, with TRBD1 perhaps the D gene, on 8 matching bases. The sequences come from PBMCs, collected from a glioma patient whose treatment included an IDH1 peptide vaccine. The CDR3 reads as follows: CASSMDREGGELFF. The DNA sequence is TGTGCCAGCAGCATGGACAGGGAGGGCGGGGAGCTGTTTTTT.